The entry below describes one TCR beta chain. Repertoires were generated with immunoSEQ multiplex PCR, while TCRdb's copy carries only in-frame clones and drops some. Here the sample spans about 120,000 clones, around 81% being singletons. The data belong to a study of T cell responses to AZD1222 COVID-19 vaccine. Trimming took 2 bases from V and 7 from J; bases not matched to a gene: 8. CDR3 size: 15 residues. From germline, CDR1 is SNHLY and CDR2 FYNNEI. The sequences come from peripheral blood, collected on day 0 of AZD1222 vaccination. The sequence was collected from an adult in good health. The J gene is TRBJ1-2, the V gene TRBV2, with TRBD1 matching 9 bases. The DNA of the CDR3 is TGTGCCAGCAGTGAATGGACAGGGGTAGGGGGTGGCTACACCTTC. Translation gives CASSEWTGVGGGYTF. The full variable domain, with the rest looked up from reference TRBV2 and TRBJ1-2, is EPEVTQTPSHQVTQMGQEVILRCVPISNHLYFYWYRQILGQKVEFLVSFYNNEISEKSEIFDDQFSVERPDGSNFTLKIRSTKLEDSAMYFCASSEWTGVGGGYTFGSGTRLTVV.